The source of this T cell receptor (beta chain) is a study of shared clonotypes between healthy human individuals. The study, taken as a whole, reports: The generation probabilities recorded for non-shared clonotypes fell below those of clonotypes shared by all four donors. Represented diversity, genetic and exposure-history alike, was limited by few donors.

Germline CDR1 reads MGHDK; CDR2 reads SYGVNS. The CDR3 consists of 13 residues. Deletions cut 2 bases from V and 3 bases from J, with 8 bases between. Method: immunoSEQ multiplex PCR; TCRdb's copy keeps in-frame clones and lacks some. The table has some 2 million clones, roughly 94% seen once; the top ten hold 1.1%. Naive CD8 isolation took CD45RO-negative cells positively selected for CCR7 and excluded terminally differentiated effector memory CD45RA+ cells. Donors were healthy HIV-negative adults without recently reported acute infections or vaccinations. This clone has just one count. The antigen is unknown. This sample includes further DNA sequences coding for the same CDR3.

Material: naive CD8+ T cells sorted from blood. This clonotype originated in a man between 18 and 35 years old in good health. V is TRBV25-1 and J is TRBJ2-7; a possible D gene is TRBD2 (5 bases). The CDR3 sequence: CASSEGGSYEQYF. The CDR3 DNA reads TGTGCCAGCAGTGAAGGTGGGAGCTACGAGCAGTACTTC.